What follows are 23 T cell receptor beta chains derived from one specimen sequenced in a study of blood T cell repertoires in COVID-19. Clones were read by immunoSEQ multiplex PCR, and TCRdb kept only the in-frame ones, dropping some. The sample includes some 350,000 clones, 90% to 95% of them seen just once. Sequencing was performed on peripheral blood. These receptors were taken from a woman between 18 and 29 years old who had recovered from COVID-19.

This sequence joins TRBV18 and TRBJ2-1, with D possibly TRBD2 on 6 matching bases. Trimming shortened V by 0 bases and J by 2 bases, and 11 bases separated the two germline ends. The CDR3 is made up of 16 amino acids. Germline values: CDR1 KGHSH, CDR2 LQKENI. CDR3 residues: CASSPPFGGAYNEQFF. DNA for the CDR3: TGTGCCAGCTCACCACCCTTCGGGGGTGCCTACAATGAGCAGTTCTTC.

The chain couples TRBV27 to TRBJ1-2; 8 nucleotides align to TRBD1. The CDR3 spans 15 residues. CDR1 is MNHEY, CDR2 SMNVEV, per germline (reference sequence). With 4 bases clipped from V and 5 bases from J, the junction kept 9 bases outside the gene matches. The CDR3 DNA follows: TGTGCCAGCAGTTACTACACAGGGGGGTGGTATGGCTACACCTTC. Amino acids: CASSYYTGGWYGYTF.

V and J are TRBV19 and TRBJ2-5; D possibly corresponds to TRBD2 (5 bases). From germline, CDR1 is LNHDA and CDR2 SQIVND (reference sequence). V dropped 3 bases and J dropped 4 bases, with 12 bases sitting between them. CDR3 length: 14 residues. This CDR3 reads CASSIGGSSETQYF. CDR3 bases: TGTGCCAGTAGTATTGGTGGGAGCTCAGAGACCCAGTACTTC.

This clone has more than one count but fewer than ten. This CDR3 reads CASSSTRGTGELFF. DNA of the CDR3: TGTGCCAGCAGTTCCACAAGGGGCACCGGGGAGCTGTTTTTT. The chain links TRBV6-2 or TRBV6-3 to TRBJ2-2; weak D call: TRBD1 (5 bases). Germline V gene data show CDR1 as MNHEY and CDR2 as SVGEGT. Trimming shortened V by 4 bases and J by 4 bases, and 10 bases separated the two germline ends. The CDR3 runs to 14 residues.

About this clone: The identical CDR3 is also encoded by other nucleotide sequences in the sample. The chain uses TRBV18 and TRBJ1-1; the match to TRBD1 covers 7 bases. This CDR3 region has 15 residues. With V trimmed by 3 bases and J by 1 base, 5 bases remained unmatched. Germline loops: CDR1 KGHSH, CDR2 LQKENI. CDR3 sequence reads: CASSPRQGPNTEAFF. In DNA form, the CDR3 reads TGTGCCAGCTCACCGCGACAGGGACCGAACACTGAAGCTTTCTTT.

The chain couples TRBV11-3 to TRBJ2-3, with D perhaps TRBD2 (6 bases). In germline, CDR1 is SGHNT, CDR2 YENEEA. Trimming cost V 7 bases and J 6 bases, with 14 bases left between them. CDR3 length: 13 amino acids. The CDR3 protein is CASTSRGDDTQYF. The CDR3 DNA reads TGTGCCAGCACCTCCCGCGGGGATGATACGCAGTATTTT.

The CDR3 bases are TGTGCCAGCAGCCGGGGGGCGAACACTGAAGCTTTCTTT. This translates into CASSRGANTEAFF. The rearrangement links TRBV6-5 to TRBJ1-1; weak D call: TRBD1 (6 bases). The CDR3 extends over 13 amino acids. Germline CDR1 is MNHEY and CDR2 is SVGAGI. V lost 6 bases and J 1 base, leaving 9 bases between the germline ends.

V and J are TRBV29-1 and TRBJ1-5; the D gene is possibly TRBD1 (5 bases). The CDR3 is 15 amino acids. V lost 4 bases and J lost 5, with 18 bases in between. Germline loops: CDR1 SQVTM, CDR2 ANQGSEA. Here the CDR3 DNA reads TGCAGCGTTGTGGGGCAGGGCAAAAATTATCAGCCCCAGCATTTT. As protein: CSVVGQGKNYQPQHF.

The chain has TRBV19 and TRBJ1-2; 10 bases align to TRBD1. Germline assignment: CDR1 LNHDA and CDR2 SQIVND (reference sequence). The CDR3 runs 12 residues. J gave up 8 bases and V 6 bases, and 3 bases lay outside the gene matches. The CDR3 loop reads CASRDRGEGYTF. CDR3 nucleotide sequence: TGTGCCAGTAGGGACAGGGGGGAAGGCTACACCTTC.

The rearrangement joins TRBV24-1 to TRBJ2-1; TRBD1 is a possible D gene (5 bases). Germline V gene sequence: CDR1 KGHDR, CDR2 SFDVKD. The V gene lost 1 base and the J gene lost 1 base, with 7 bases spanning the gap. The CDR3 has 15 residues. CDR3 loop: CATSDFRGSYNEQFF. The CDR3 DNA follows: TGTGCCACCAGTGATTTTAGGGGATCCTACAATGAGCAGTTCTTC.

The rearrangement links TRBV7-9 to TRBJ2-7; 8 positions match TRBD1. V was clipped by 3 bases and J by 0 bases; unmatched bases: 7. This CDR3 region has 16 residues. Germline CDR1 SEHNR, CDR2 FQNEAQ (reference sequence). CDR3 in DNA: TGTGCCAGCAGCTTTGATGGGGACAGGAGCTCCTACGAGCAGTACGTC. The encoded protein is CASSFDGDRSSYEQYV.

This rearrangement joins TRBV6-2 or TRBV6-3 to TRBJ1-1; D perhaps matches TRBD1 (6 bases). Germline V lookup: CDR1 MNHEY, CDR2 SVGEGT. V was shortened by 5 bases and J by 1 base, with 11 bases between the two germline ends. This CDR3 has 14 amino acids. The CDR3 DNA sequence: TGTGCCAGCAGTGTCAACAGGGCGAACACTGAAGCTTTCTTT. This gives the protein CASSVNRANTEAFF.

V gene TRBV6-1 combines with J gene TRBJ2-5; TRBD1 is a possible D gene (6 bases). The CDR3 spans 14 residues. The germline V gene has CDR1 MNHNS and CDR2 SASEGT. V was cut by 1 base and J by 2 bases, with 8 bases left in between. This CDR3 is CASSEDRDQETQYF. CDR3 sequence (DNA): TGTGCCAGCAGTGAAGACAGGGATCAAGAGACCCAGTACTTC.

This chain uses TRBV11-2 with TRBJ2-1; TRBD2 agrees at 7 bases. Germline V gives CDR1 SGHAT, CDR2 FQNNGV. CDR3 length equals 16 residues. V lost 6 bases to trimming and J lost 1 base; unmatched junction nucleotides: 9. CDR3 DNA sequence: TGTGCCAGCAGATACTCTCTAGCGGCATCCTACAATGAGCAGTTCTTC. Translated: CASRYSLAASYNEQFF. Drawing the rest from reference TRBV11-2 and TRBJ2-1, the complete variable domain is EAGVAQSPRYKIIEKRQSVAFWCNPISGHATLYWYQQILGQGPKLLIQFQNNGVVDDSQLPKDRFSAERLKGVDSTLKIQPAKLEDSAVYLCASRYSLAASYNEQFFGPGTRLTVL.

The gene calls are TRBV6-6 and TRBJ1-1; 7 nucleotides align to TRBD1. The ends lost 2 bases at V and 7 bases at J; junction bases unmatched: 13. This CDR3 is 16 amino acids long. Germline loops: CDR1 MNHNY, CDR2 SVGAGI (reference sequence). The CDR3, as DNA: TGTGCCAGCAGTTACCCGGGACAGATAGCTGTCTATGAAGCTTTCTTT. Translating gives CASSYPGQIAVYEAFF.

The rearrangement links TRBV24-1 to TRBJ2-2; maybe TRBD1 (6 bases). V lost 11 bases to trimming and J lost 5 bases, with 14 bases between them. Per the germline V gene, CDR1 is KGHDR and CDR2 is SFDVKD. This CDR3 comprises 13 residues. This CDR3 reads CAISQGDTGELFF. The CDR3 DNA follows: TGTGCCATTTCACAGGGTGATACCGGGGAGCTGTTTTTT.

The chain has TRBV5-1 and TRBJ1-1; D might be TRBD1 (5 bases). In germline, CDR1 is SGHRS, CDR2 YFSETQ. V gave up 4 bases and J gave up 1 base, with 8 bases separating them. The CDR3 is made up of 13 amino acids. CDR3 bases: TGCGCCAGCAGCACACAGGAGAACACTGAAGCTTTCTTT. It translates to CASSTQENTEAFF.

The chain joins TRBV27 to TRBJ1-2, with D possibly being TRBD1 (5 bases). V lost 7 bases and J lost 6, with 15 bases in between. CDR1 and CDR2 from the germline V gene are MNHEY and SMNVEV (reference sequence). The CDR3 consists of 13 residues. The CDR3 nucleotides are TGTGCCAGCACCAACGGGGGACTGAATGGCTACACCTTC. Protein product: CASTNGGLNGYTF.

The gene calls are TRBV4-3 and TRBJ1-2; TRBD1 matches 11 bases. Germline V gene data show CDR1 as LGHNA and CDR2 as YSLEER. V lost 4 bases to trimming and J lost 3 bases; unmatched junction nucleotides: 4. This CDR3 comprises 15 residues. CDR3 bases: TGCGCCAGCAGCCGGGGGACAGGGGGAGACTATGGCTACACCTTC. Amino acids: CASSRGTGGDYGYTF.

The chain employs TRBV7-9 and TRBJ2-3; D is possibly TRBD2 (5 bases). Germline values: CDR1 SEHNR, CDR2 FQNEAQ (reference sequence). Trimming cost V 5 bases and J 5 bases, with 14 bases left between them. The CDR3 covers 14 residues. This CDR3 reads CASSPVVSGDTQYF. CDR3 bases: TGTGCCAGCAGCCCCGTGGTCAGCGGAGATACGCAGTATTTT.

Of note for this clone: The identical CDR3 is also encoded by other nucleotide sequences in the sample. The rearrangement links TRBV5-1 to TRBJ1-1; 7 bases match TRBD1. Trimming took 4 bases from V and 0 from J; bases not matched to a gene: 3. Germline-derived CDR1 and CDR2 are SGHRS and YFSETQ. There are 14 residues in the CDR3. CDR3 loop: CASSLDRMNTEAFF. CDR3 in DNA: TGCGCCAGCAGCCTGGACAGGATGAACACTGAAGCTTTCTTT.

The genes are TRBV9 and TRBJ2-3, with 9 positions matching TRBD2. CDR1 and CDR2 (germline): SGDLS, YYNGEE. The CDR3 is 15 residues long. V lost 6 bases to trimming and J lost 5 bases; unmatched junction nucleotides: 10. The CDR3 region has the DNA TGTGCCAGCAACCGATGGGGACTAGCCCAAGATACGCAGTATTTT. Translated: CASNRWGLAQDTQYF.

This chain connects TRBV11-3 to TRBJ2-2; 8 bases are a match to TRBD2. Losses at the gene ends were 6 bases for V and 2 bases for J; bases not matched to a gene: 8. CDR3 length equals 16 residues. CDR1 is SGHNT, CDR2 YENEEA, per germline. CDR3 protein: CASSLGLAGNTGELFF. CDR3 sequence (DNA): TGTGCCAGCAGTCTAGGGCTAGCGGGTAACACCGGGGAGCTGTTTTTT.